This TCR beta chain was profiled in a study of glioma-infiltrating T cells after dendritic cell vaccination. Regarding the study as a whole: The cohort had few patients with full blood and tumor sets. Higher TCR clonality did not directly relate to longer survival.

This CDR3 has 17 amino acids. V was pared by 1 base and J by 10 bases, with 9 bases of the junction left unmatched. Germline CDR1 is MGHRA and CDR2 is YSYEKL. Documented time point: after dendritic cell vaccination, including at tumor progression/relapse. Up to about 2 ug genomic DNA was used for TCRB CDR3 amplification. Primers: 60 V beta forward and 13 J beta reverse. Method: immunoSEQ multiplex PCR; TCRdb's copy keeps in-frame clones and lacks some. The sample holds more than 85,000 clones; around 90% are singletons and the top ten take approximately 3%. For this clone: Its antigen is as yet unknown.

Here the sequenced sample was blood, taken after dendritic cell vaccination. The chain combines TRBV4-1 with TRBJ1-6; 11 nucleotides match TRBD1. The TCR comes from a human donor with glioblastoma. The DNA for the CDR3 is TGCGCCAGCAGCCAAGTAAGGGGACAGGGGGAAAAATCACCCCTCCACTTT. Translated: CASSQVRGQGEKSPLHF.